The T cell receptor (beta chain) described here comes from a study of blood T cell repertoires in COVID-19. As originally analysed: Quantification of nucleated cells was approximated via reference gene primer amplification. Method: immunoSEQ multiplex PCR; TCRdb's copy keeps in-frame clones and lacks some. V and J calls and clone size follow that table, whereas D and trimming were derived from the DNA. The sample lists a few hundred thousand clones, around 86% occurring once. V dropped 5 bases and J dropped 4 bases, with 26 bases sitting between them. The CDR3 sequence is 18 residues long. Germline V CDR1 and CDR2: SEHNR, FQNEAQ (reference sequence).

The receptor was derived from a woman aged 30 to 39 with active or convalescent COVID-19. The chain couples TRBV7-9 to TRBJ1-1, with TRBD1 as a possible D gene (5 bases). Sequenced sample: peripheral blood. DNA of the CDR3: TGTGCCAGCAGCCCACGGGGGTCGGGCAAGGAAGAGGGCACTGAAGCTTTCTTT. Amino acids: CASSPRGSGKEEGTEAFF.